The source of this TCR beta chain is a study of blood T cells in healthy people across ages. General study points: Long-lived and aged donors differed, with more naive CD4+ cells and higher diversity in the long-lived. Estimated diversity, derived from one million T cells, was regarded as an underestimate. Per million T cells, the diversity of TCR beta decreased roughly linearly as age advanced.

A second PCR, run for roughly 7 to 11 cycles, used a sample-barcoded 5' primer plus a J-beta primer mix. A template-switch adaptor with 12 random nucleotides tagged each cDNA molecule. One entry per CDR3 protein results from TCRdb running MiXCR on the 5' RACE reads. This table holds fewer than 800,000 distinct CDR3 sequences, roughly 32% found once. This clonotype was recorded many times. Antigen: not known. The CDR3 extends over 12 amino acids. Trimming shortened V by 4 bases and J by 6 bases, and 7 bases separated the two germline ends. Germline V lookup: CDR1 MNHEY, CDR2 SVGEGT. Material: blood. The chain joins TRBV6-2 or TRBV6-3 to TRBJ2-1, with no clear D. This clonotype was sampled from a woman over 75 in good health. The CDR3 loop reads CASSFRLNEQFF. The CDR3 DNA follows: TGTGCCAGCAGTTTCCGCCTCAATGAGCAGTTCTTC.